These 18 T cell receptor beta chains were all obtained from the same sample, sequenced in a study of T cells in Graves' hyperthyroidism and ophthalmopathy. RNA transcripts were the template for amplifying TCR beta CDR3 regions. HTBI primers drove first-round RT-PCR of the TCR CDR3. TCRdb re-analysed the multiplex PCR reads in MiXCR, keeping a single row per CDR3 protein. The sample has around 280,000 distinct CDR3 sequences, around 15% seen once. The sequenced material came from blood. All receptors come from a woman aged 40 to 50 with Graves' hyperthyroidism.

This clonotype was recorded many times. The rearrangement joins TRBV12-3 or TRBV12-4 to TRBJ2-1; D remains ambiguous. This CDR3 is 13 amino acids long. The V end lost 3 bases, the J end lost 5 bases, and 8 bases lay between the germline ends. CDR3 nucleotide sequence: TGTGCCAGCAGTTTTAACAGAAACAATGAGCAGTTCTTC. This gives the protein CASSFNRNNEQFF.

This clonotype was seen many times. The CDR3 reads CASRSEAGTGELFF. The CDR3 DNA sequence: TGTGCCAGCAGGTCCGAGGCGGGCACCGGGGAGCTGTTTTTT. J is TRBJ2-2 and V is TRBV7-8; a weak D match, TRBD2 (5 bases). Trimming pared 6 bases from V and 4 bases from J, leaving 12 bases between. The V gene's germline CDR1 is SGHVS and CDR2 FQNEAQ. CDR3 size: 14 residues. Combining the CDR3 with reference TRBV7-8 and TRBJ2-2 gives the whole variable domain GAGVSQSPRYKVAKRGQDVALRCDPISGHVSLFWYQQALGQGPEFLTYFQNEAQLDKSGLPSDRFFAERPEGSVSTLKIQRTQQEDSAVYLCASRSEAGTGELFFGEGSRLTVL.

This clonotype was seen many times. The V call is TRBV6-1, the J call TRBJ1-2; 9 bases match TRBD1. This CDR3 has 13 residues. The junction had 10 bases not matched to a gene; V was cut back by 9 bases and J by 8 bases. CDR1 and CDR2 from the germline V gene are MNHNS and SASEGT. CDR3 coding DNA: TGTGCCAGTACTGACAGGGGGTTTTTCGGCTACACCTTC. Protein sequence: CASTDRGFFGYTF.

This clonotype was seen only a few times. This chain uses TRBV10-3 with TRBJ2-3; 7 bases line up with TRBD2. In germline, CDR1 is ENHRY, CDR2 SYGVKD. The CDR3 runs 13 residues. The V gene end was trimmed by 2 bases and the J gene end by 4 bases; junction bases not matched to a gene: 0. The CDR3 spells CAISEREADTQYF. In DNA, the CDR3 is TGTGCCATCAGTGAGCGGGAGGCAGATACGCAGTATTTT.

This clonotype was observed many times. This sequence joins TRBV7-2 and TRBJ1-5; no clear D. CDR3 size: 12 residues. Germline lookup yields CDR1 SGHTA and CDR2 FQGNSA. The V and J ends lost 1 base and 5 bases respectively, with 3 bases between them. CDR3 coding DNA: TGTGCCAGCAGCTTAGATGATCAGCCCCAGCATTTT. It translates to CASSLDDQPQHF.

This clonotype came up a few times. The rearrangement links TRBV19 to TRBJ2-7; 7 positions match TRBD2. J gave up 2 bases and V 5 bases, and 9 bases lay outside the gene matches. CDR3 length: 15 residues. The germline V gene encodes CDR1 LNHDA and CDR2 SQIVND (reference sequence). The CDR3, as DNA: TGTGCCAGTAGTGTGATGTGGGAGGGCCCCTACGAGCAGTACTTC. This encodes CASSVMWEGPYEQYF.

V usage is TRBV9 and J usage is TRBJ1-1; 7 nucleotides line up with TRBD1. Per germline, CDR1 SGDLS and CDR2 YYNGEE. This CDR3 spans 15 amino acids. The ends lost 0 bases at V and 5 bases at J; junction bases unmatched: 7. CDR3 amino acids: CASSVGAAGGTEAFF. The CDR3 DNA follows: TGTGCCAGCAGCGTAGGGGCCGCAGGGGGGACTGAAGCTTTCTTT.

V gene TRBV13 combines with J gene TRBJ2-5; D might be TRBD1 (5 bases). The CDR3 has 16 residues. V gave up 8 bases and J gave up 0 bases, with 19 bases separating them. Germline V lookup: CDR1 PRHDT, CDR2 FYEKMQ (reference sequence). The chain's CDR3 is CASPTSPLGDQETQYF. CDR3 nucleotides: TGTGCCAGCCCCACGAGCCCCCTAGGGGACCAAGAGACCCAGTACTTC.

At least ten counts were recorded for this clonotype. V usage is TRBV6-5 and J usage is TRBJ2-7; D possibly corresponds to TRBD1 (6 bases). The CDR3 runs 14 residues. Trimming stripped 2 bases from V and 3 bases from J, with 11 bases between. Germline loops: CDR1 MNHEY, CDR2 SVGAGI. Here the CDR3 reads CASSYQQGLYEQYF. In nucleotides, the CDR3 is TGTGCCAGCAGTTACCAACAGGGTCTCTACGAGCAGTACTTC.

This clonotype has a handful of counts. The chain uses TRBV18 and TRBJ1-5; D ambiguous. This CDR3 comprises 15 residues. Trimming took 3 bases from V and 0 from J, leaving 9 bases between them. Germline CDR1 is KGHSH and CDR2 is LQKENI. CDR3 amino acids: CASSPTVNSNQPQHF. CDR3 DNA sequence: TGTGCCAGCTCACCGACGGTAAATAGCAATCAGCCCCAGCATTTT.

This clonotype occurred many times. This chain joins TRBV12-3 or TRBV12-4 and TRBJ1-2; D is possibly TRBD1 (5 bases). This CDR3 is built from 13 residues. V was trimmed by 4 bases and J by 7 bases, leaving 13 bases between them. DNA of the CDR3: TGTGCCAGCAGTTCTGGGGGAGTCGGTGGCTACACCTTC. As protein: CASSSGGVGGYTF.

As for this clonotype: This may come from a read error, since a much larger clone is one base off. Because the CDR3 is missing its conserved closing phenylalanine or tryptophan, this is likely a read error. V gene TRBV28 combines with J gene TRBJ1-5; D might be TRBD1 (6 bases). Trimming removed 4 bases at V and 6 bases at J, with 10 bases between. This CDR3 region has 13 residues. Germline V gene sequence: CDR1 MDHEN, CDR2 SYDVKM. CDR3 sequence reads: CASSSQGTQPQHL. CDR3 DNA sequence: TGTGCCAGCAGTTCCCAGGGGACTCAGCCCCAGCATCTT.

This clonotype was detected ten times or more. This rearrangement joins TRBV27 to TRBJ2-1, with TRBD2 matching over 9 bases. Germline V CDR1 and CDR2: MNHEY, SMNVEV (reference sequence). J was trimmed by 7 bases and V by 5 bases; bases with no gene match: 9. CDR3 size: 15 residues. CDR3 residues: CASSPIAGARNEQFF. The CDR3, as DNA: TGTGCCAGCAGTCCCATAGCGGGAGCGAGAAATGAGCAGTTCTTC.

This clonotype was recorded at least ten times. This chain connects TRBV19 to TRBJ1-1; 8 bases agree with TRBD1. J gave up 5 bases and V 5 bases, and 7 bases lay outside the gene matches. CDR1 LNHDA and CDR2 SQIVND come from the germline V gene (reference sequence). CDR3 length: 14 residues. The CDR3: CASSDRGGGTEAFF. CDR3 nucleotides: TGTGCCAGTAGTGACAGGGGTGGAGGGACTGAAGCTTTCTTT.

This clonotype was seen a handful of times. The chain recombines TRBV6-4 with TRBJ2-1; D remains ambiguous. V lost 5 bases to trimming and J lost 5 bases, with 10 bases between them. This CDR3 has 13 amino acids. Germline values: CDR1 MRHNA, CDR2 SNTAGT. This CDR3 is CASSPEADNEQFF. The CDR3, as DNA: TGTGCCAGCAGTCCCGAGGCGGACAATGAGCAGTTCTTC.

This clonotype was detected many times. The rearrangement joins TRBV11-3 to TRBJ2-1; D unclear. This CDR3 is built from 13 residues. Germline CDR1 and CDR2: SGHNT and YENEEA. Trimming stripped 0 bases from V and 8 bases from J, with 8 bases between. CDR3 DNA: TGTGCCAGCAGCTTAGATCACCTGGATGAGCAGTTCTTC. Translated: CASSLDHLDEQFF.

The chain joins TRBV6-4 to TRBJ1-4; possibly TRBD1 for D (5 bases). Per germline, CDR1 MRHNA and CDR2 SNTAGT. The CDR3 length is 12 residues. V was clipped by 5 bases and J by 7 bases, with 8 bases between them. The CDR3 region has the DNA TGTGCCAGCAGTTCAAGGGGTGAAAAACTGTTTTTT. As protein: CASSSRGEKLFF.

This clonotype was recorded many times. The CDR3 is CASSDGIGGKQPQHF. Here the CDR3 DNA reads TGTGCCAGCAGTGATGGTATCGGGGGTAAACAGCCCCAGCATTTT. The chain carries TRBV2 and TRBJ1-5; D is perhaps TRBD1 (5 bases). The CDR3 runs 15 residues. Germline values: CDR1 SNHLY, CDR2 FYNNEI. V was cut by 3 bases and J by 7 bases, with 16 bases left in between.